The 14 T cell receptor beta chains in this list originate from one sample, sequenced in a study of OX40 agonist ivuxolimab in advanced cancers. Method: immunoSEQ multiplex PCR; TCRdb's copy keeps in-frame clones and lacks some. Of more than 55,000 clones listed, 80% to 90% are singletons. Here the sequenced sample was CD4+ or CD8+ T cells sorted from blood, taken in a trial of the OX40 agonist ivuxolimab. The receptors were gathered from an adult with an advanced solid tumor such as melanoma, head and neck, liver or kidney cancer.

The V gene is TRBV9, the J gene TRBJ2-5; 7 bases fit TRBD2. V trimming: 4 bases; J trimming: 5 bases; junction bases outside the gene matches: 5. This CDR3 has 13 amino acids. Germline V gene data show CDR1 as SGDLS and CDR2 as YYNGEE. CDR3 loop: CASSPPGGETQYF. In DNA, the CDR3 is TGTGCCAGCAGCCCCCCCGGGGGGGAGACCCAGTACTTC. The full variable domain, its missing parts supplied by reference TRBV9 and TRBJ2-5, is DSGVTQTPKHLITATGQRVTLRCSPRSGDLSVYWYQQSLDQGLQFLIQYYNGEERAKGNILERFSAQQFPDLHSELNLSSLELGDSALYFCASSPPGGETQYFGPGTRLLVL.

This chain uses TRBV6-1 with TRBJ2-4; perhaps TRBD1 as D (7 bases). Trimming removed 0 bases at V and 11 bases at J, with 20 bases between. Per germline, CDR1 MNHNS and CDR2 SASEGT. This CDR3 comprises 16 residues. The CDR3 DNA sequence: TGTGCCAGCAGTGAAGCGCTTCGGATAGACAGGGACTTTCAGTACTTC. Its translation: CASSEALRIDRDFQYF.

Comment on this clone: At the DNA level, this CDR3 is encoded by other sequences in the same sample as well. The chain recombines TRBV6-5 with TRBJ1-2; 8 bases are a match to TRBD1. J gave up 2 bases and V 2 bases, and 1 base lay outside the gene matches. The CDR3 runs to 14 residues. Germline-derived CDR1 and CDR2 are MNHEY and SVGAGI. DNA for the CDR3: TGTGCCAGCAGTTACGGACAGGGCAACTATGGCTACACCTTC. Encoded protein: CASSYGQGNYGYTF.

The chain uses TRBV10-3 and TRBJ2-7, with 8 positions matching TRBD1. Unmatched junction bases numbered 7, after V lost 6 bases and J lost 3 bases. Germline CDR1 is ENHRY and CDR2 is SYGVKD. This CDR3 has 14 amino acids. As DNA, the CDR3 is TGTGCCATCAGGGGTGACAGGGGCTTCTACGAGCAGTACTTC. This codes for CAIRGDRGFYEQYF.

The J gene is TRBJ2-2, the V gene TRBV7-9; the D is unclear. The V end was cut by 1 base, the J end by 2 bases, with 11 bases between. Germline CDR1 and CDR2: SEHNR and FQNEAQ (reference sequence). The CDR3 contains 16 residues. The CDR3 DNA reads TGTGCCAGCAGCTTAGTCACGACAACTAACACCGGGGAGCTGTTTTTT. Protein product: CASSLVTTTNTGELFF.

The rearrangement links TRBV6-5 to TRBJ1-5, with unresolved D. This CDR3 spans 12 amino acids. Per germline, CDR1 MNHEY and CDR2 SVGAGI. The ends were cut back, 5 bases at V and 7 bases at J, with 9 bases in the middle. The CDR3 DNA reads TGTGCCAGCAGTGCCAACCGACAGCCCCAGCATTTT. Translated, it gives CASSANRQPQHF.

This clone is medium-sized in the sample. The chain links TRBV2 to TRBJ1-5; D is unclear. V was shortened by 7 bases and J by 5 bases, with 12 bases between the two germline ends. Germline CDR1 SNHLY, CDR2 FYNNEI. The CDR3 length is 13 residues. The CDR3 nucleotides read TGTGCCAGCACAGAAATCCGAGATCAGCCCCAGCATTTT. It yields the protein CASTEIRDQPQHF.

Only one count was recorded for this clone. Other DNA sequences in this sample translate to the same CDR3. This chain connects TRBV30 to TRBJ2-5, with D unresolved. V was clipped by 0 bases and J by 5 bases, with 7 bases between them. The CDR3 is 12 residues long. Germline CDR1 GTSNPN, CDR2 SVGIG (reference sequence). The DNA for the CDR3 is TGTGCCTGGAGTGTACGCCTTGAGACCCAGTACTTC. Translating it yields CAWSVRLETQYF.

This CDR3 reads CASSYGRDRVQFF. The CDR3 DNA follows: TGTGCCAGCAGTTACGGCAGGGATAGAGTGCAGTTCTTC. The chain is built from TRBV6-5 and TRBJ2-1; a possible D gene is TRBD1 (5 bases). CDR1 is MNHEY and CDR2 is SVGAGI in the germline V gene. The CDR3 spans 13 residues. With 2 bases removed from V and 12 bases from J, the gap between germline ends came to 14 bases.

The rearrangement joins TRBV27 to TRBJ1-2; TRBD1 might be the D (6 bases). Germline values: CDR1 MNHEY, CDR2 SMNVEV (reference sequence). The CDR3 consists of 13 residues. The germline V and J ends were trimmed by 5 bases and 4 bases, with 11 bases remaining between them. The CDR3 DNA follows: TGTGCCAGCAGTCCACAGGGTTCCTATGGCTACACCTTC. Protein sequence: CASSPQGSYGYTF.

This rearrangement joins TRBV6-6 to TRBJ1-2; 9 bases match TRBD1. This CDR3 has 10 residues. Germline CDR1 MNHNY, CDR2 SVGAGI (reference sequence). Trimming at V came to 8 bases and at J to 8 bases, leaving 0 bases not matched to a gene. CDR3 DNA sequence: TGTGCCAGCGGACAGGGGGGCTACACCTTC. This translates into CASGQGGYTF.

CDR3 coding DNA: TGTGCCAGCCTTAGACAGGGGGAGACCCAGTACTTC. Its translation is CASLRQGETQYF. The genes are TRBV2 and TRBJ2-5; 8 positions agree with TRBD1. V lost 8 bases and J lost 5; bases outside the gene matches: 4. Germline V gives CDR1 SNHLY, CDR2 FYNNEI. The CDR3 loop spans 12 amino acids.

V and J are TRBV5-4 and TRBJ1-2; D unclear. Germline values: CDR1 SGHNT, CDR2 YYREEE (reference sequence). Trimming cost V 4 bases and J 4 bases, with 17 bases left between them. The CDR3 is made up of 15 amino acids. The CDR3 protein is CASSHWGGGRYGYTF. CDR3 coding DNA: TGTGCCAGCAGCCACTGGGGAGGTGGGCGCTATGGCTACACCTTC. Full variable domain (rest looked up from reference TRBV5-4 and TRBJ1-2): ETGVTQSPTHLIKTRGQQVTLRCSSQSGHNTVSWYQQALGQGPQFIFQYYREEENGRGNFPPRFSGLQFPNYSSELNVNALELDDSALYLCASSHWGGGRYGYTFGSGTRLTVV.

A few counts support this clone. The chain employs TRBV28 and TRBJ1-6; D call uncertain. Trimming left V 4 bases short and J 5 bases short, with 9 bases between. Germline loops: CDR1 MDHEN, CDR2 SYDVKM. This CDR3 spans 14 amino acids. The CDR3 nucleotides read TGTGCCAGCAGTTGGGCACTGAATAATTCACCCCTCCACTTT. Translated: CASSWALNNSPLHF.